These 7 T cell receptor beta chains share one sample of origin, sequenced in a study of shared clonotypes between healthy human individuals. The table came from immunoSEQ multiplex PCR; TCRdb's copy has only in-frame clones and leaves some out. The sample contains roughly 410,000 clones, approximately 97% of which appear only once. Sequencing was done on a sample of memory CD8+ T cells sorted from blood. As for subset: CD45RO+ cells pooled with CCR7-negative TemRA cells. The receptors come from a man aged 30 to 45 in good health.

V usage is TRBV2 and J usage is TRBJ2-2; D not certain. This CDR3 is 10 amino acids long. The V gene's germline CDR1 is SNHLY and CDR2 FYNNEI. Trimming took 5 bases from V and 8 from J, leaving 3 bases between them. CDR3 loop: CASSSGELFF. For the CDR3, the DNA is TGTGCCAGCAGTTCAGGGGAGCTGTTTTTT.

The V gene is TRBV9, the J gene TRBJ2-1, with 11 bases aligning to TRBD1. The length of the CDR3 is 17 residues. CDR1 and CDR2 (germline): SGDLS, YYNGEE. The junction had 11 bases not matched to a gene; V was cut back by 0 bases and J by 9 bases. The chain's CDR3 is CASSVETRGTGGSEQFF. The CDR3 coding sequence is TGTGCCAGCAGCGTAGAAACACGCGGGACAGGGGGAAGTGAGCAGTTCTTC.

The chain links TRBV6-5 to TRBJ2-7; TRBD1 is a possible D gene (6 bases). From germline, CDR1 is MNHEY and CDR2 SVGAGI. The CDR3 length is 13 residues. Trimming stripped 6 bases from V and 3 bases from J, with 12 bases between. The CDR3 is CASSPDRSYEQYF. The CDR3 bases are TGTGCCAGCAGCCCAGACAGGAGCTACGAGCAGTACTTC.

Turning to this clone: This CDR3 is also generated by other DNA sequences in the sample. V usage is TRBV28 and J usage is TRBJ1-1; a weak D match, TRBD1 (6 bases). The germline V gene encodes CDR1 MDHEN and CDR2 SYDVKM. V lost 3 bases and J 2 bases, leaving 7 bases between the germline ends. The CDR3 covers 13 residues. DNA of the CDR3: TGTGCCAGCAGTTTGGGGGGCAACACTGAAGCTTTCTTT. It translates to CASSLGGNTEAFF.

This clone was seen a single time. The genes are TRBV2 and TRBJ2-2; D remains unclear. Germline loops: CDR1 SNHLY, CDR2 FYNNEI. The CDR3 has 15 amino acids. The V gene lost 3 bases and the J gene lost 0 bases, with 8 bases spanning the gap. The CDR3 loop reads CASSELNPNTGELFF. The DNA for the CDR3 is TGTGCCAGCAGTGAGTTAAATCCGAACACCGGGGAGCTGTTTTTT.

The rearrangement joins TRBV5-4 to TRBJ1-2, with TRBD1 as a possible D gene (6 bases). This CDR3 is 14 amino acids long. V lost 2 bases and J lost 5, with 13 bases in between. Germline CDR1 SGHNT, CDR2 YYREEE (reference sequence). The CDR3 sequence is CASSLTGKGYGYTF. CDR3 coding DNA: TGTGCCAGCAGCTTAACAGGGAAGGGGTATGGCTACACCTTC.

The rearrangement joins TRBV10-1 to TRBJ2-1; D remains ambiguous. The CDR3 runs 11 residues. The V end was cut by 7 bases, the J end by 10 bases, with 11 bases between. From germline, CDR1 is WNHNN and CDR2 SYGVQD (reference sequence). CDR3: CASTQRGEQFF. The CDR3, as DNA: TGCGCCAGCACCCAGCGAGGCGAGCAGTTCTTC.